The source of this T cell receptor beta chain is a study of blood T cell repertoires in COVID-19. Profiled with immunoSEQ multiplex PCR; TCRdb holds only in-frame clones, not every one. The top ten hold roughly 3.9% of the sample, which has around 160,000 clones, around 90% seen once. Germline V CDR1 and CDR2: MGHRA, YSYEKL. The CDR3 sequence is 16 residues long. Between the trimmed V and J ends, which lost 0 bases and 8 bases, there was a span of 16 bases. The TCR originated in a middle-aged woman who had been exposed to COVID-19. The sequencing sample was made of PBMCs or T cells enriched from blood (not recorded which). The chain is built from TRBV4-1 and TRBJ2-2, with D perhaps matching TRBD1 (6 bases). In DNA, the CDR3 is TGCGCCAGCAGCCAAGAGATCATCCAGGGGAGAGGGGAGCTGTTTTTT. As protein: CASSQEIIQGRGELFF.